This T cell receptor beta chain was captured by sequencing in a study of CXCR3-negative and CXCR3-positive naive CD8 T cells. In the study overall: The libraries yielded 130 million or so TRB reads, about 1.5 +/- 0.3 million each.

Broader study findings: Naive cells with CXCR3 showed TRB CDR3s that were more hydrophobic than those in CXCR3-negative naive cells.

Germline values: CDR1 SGDLS, CDR2 YYNGEE. The CDR3 is 17 amino acids. Each TRB cDNA library was prepared by 5' RACE (with UMI labels). TCRdb reprocessed the 5' RACE reads, with one entry per CDR3 protein and no DNA. The specimen's table records some 140,000 distinct CDR3 sequences. Of note for this clonotype: Its antigen is not known.

Phenotypically, naive CD8+ T cells corresponded to CD45RO-CCR7+CD27+CD95-. Sample: naive CXCR3+ CD8+ T cells from blood. Subset of the sample: CD45RO-CCR7+CD27+CD95- naive CD8+ T cells expressing CXCR3 (TNR3+). This sequence originates from a human donor in good health. Some clones in this sample may be carry-over from other donors' samples. V is TRBV9 and J is TRBJ2-5; TCRdb outputs TRBD1, but without DNA this stays unchecked. This CDR3 reads CASSVTPGTGRQETQYF. Full variable domain (remainder filled in from reference TRBV9 and TRBJ2-5): DSGVTQTPKHLITATGQRVTLRCSPRSGDLSVYWYQQSLDQGLQFLIQYYNGEERAKGNILERFSAQQFPDLHSELNLSSLELGDSALYFCASSVTPGTGRQETQYFGPGTRLLVL.